Below, 20 T cell receptor beta chains from the same sample are listed, as sequenced in a study of blood T cell repertoires in COVID-19. Method: immunoSEQ multiplex PCR; TCRdb's copy keeps in-frame clones and lacks some. Here the sample spans about 170,000 clones, around 83% being singletons. Sequencing was carried out using PBMCs or T cells enriched from blood (not recorded which). The source is a man in his forties or fifties who had recovered from COVID-19.

The rearrangement joins TRBV6-1 to TRBJ2-2; no reliable D call. Germline values: CDR1 MNHNS, CDR2 SASEGT. The CDR3 runs to 14 residues. Deletions cut 1 base from V and 6 bases from J, with 9 bases between. CDR3 coding DNA: TGTGCCAGCAGTGAAGATCGTGTTTCCGGGGAGCTGTTTTTT. Protein product: CASSEDRVSGELFF.

This chain links TRBV3-1 (or the pseudogene TRBV3-2) with TRBJ1-4, with a weak D call TRBD1 (5 bases). V was trimmed by 1 base and J by 8 bases, leaving 17 bases between them. The CDR3 length is 16 residues. Germline CDR1 is LGHDT and CDR2 is YNNKEL (reference sequence). In nucleotides, the CDR3 is TGTGCCAGCAGCCAAGCTCTTGGCAGGGCCAGGGAAAAACTGTTTTTT. This sequence encodes CASSQALGRAREKLFF.

This clone appeared a few times. The V gene is TRBV9, the J gene TRBJ1-5; 8 bases are shared with TRBD1. Trimming at V came to 4 bases and at J to 0 bases, leaving 3 bases not matched to a gene. Germline V gene sequence: CDR1 SGDLS, CDR2 YYNGEE. CDR3 length: 15 amino acids. CDR3 coding DNA: TGTGCCAGCAGCTACGGACAGGGTAGCAATCAGCCCCAGCATTTT. The encoded protein is CASSYGQGSNQPQHF.

In its sample, this clone was seen once. The V call is TRBV11-1, the J call TRBJ1-1; tentative D call: TRBD1 (5 bases). V lost 1 base and J lost 1, with 7 bases in between. CDR1 is SGHAT and CDR2 is FQDESV in the germline V gene (reference sequence). This CDR3 region has 14 residues. CDR3 amino acids: CASSLDTGNTEAFF. The CDR3 DNA reads TGTGCCAGCAGCTTAGATACAGGGAACACTGAAGCTTTCTTT. The full variable domain, rest sourced from reference TRBV11-1 and TRBJ1-1, is EAEVAQSPRYKITEKSQAVAFWCDPISGHATLYWYRQILGQGPELLVQFQDESVVDDSQLPKDRFSAERLKGVDSTLKIQPAELGDSAMYLCASSLDTGNTEAFFGQGTRLTVV.

V and J are TRBV10-3 and TRBJ1-4; 7 bases agree with TRBD1. The CDR3 contains 13 residues. Germline V gives CDR1 ENHRY, CDR2 SYGVKD. The V gene end was trimmed by 6 bases and the J gene end by 4 bases; junction bases not matched to a gene: 2. The CDR3 DNA sequence: TGTGCCATCAGCGACAGGGATAATGAAAAACTGTTTTTT. This translates into CAISDRDNEKLFF.

The rearrangement links TRBV6-5 to TRBJ1-4, with 8 bases matching TRBD1. This CDR3 has 14 amino acids. Germline trimming cut 5 bases from V and 7 bases from J; bases unmatched to any gene: 6. Germline loops: CDR1 MNHEY, CDR2 SVGAGI. The CDR3 nucleotides are TGTGCCAGCAGTACAGGGGGGGGTGGTGAAAAACTGTTTTTT. Protein: CASSTGGGGEKLFF.

The CDR3 nucleotides read TGTGCCTGGAGTGTAACCGGGTTCTCGCTCCTTAATTCACCCCTCCACTTT. This encodes CAWSVTGFSLLNSPLHF. This sequence joins TRBV30 and TRBJ1-6; D ambiguous. The CDR3 has 17 amino acids. From germline, CDR1 is GTSNPN and CDR2 SVGIG (reference sequence). V lost 0 bases and J 6 bases, leaving 18 bases between the germline ends.

This clone appeared once. This likely comes from a read error, as the CDR3 has no conserved phenylalanine or tryptophan at its end. The DNA is left out, because the CDR3 cannot be placed on it with certainty; the CDR3 is given as TCRdb lists it. The J gene is TRBJ2-3, the V gene TRBV5-8; the table's D gene call, TRBD2, was not cross checked with the DNA. The CDR3 spans 14 amino acids, including both terminal residues. Germline CDR1 reads SGHTS; CDR2 reads YDEGEE. The CDR3 region is CASSSPPGRGLVWG.

The V and J genes are TRBV7-7 and TRBJ2-2; D gene uncertain. Trimming took off 2 bases at V and 6 bases at J, with 10 bases between the two ends. Germline loops: CDR1 SSHAT, CDR2 FNYEAQ (reference sequence). The length of the CDR3 is 14 residues. The DNA for the CDR3 is TGTGCCAGCAGCTTAAGTCGAGTCGCCGGGGAGCTGTTTTTT. This gives the protein CASSLSRVAGELFF. Using reference TRBV7-7 and TRBJ2-2 for the parts outside the CDR3, the full variable domain is GAGVSQSPRYKVTKRGQDVTLRCDPISSHATLYWYQQALGQGPEFLTYFNYEAQPDKSGLPSDRFSAERPEGSISTLTIQRTEQRDSAMYRCASSLSRVAGELFFGEGSRLTVL.

The V gene is TRBV10-3, the J gene TRBJ2-2; TRBD1 matches at 8 bases. The CDR3 covers 15 residues. The ends lost 5 bases at V and 3 bases at J; junction bases unmatched: 5. CDR1 ENHRY and CDR2 SYGVKD come from the germline V gene. CDR3 bases: TGTGCCATCAGTAAAGGACAGGGTGACACCGGGGAGCTGTTTTTT. It is translated as CAISKGQGDTGELFF.

This clone was recorded once. V is TRBV11-2 and J is TRBJ2-2; 7 nucleotides line up with TRBD1. Unmatched junction bases numbered 4, after V lost 6 bases and J lost 6 bases. Germline V gives CDR1 SGHAT, CDR2 FQNNGV. This CDR3 is 13 amino acids long. CDR3 loop: CASRETGAGELFF. The CDR3 DNA reads TGTGCCAGCAGAGAAACAGGGGCCGGGGAGCTGTTTTTT.

This chain joins TRBV3-1 (or the pseudogene TRBV3-2) and TRBJ1-1, with TRBD1 as a possible D gene (5 bases). V lost 1 base, J lost 0 bases, and 9 bases lay in between. CDR1 is LGHDT, CDR2 YNNKEL, per germline (reference sequence). The CDR3 is made up of 15 amino acids. Here the CDR3 reads CASSQGDFLNTEAFF. The CDR3 nucleotides read TGTGCCAGCAGCCAAGGGGACTTTCTGAACACTGAAGCTTTCTTT.

The chain carries TRBV6-5 and TRBJ1-6, with TRBD1 identical over 8 bases. This CDR3 spans 15 amino acids. Germline CDR1 is MNHEY and CDR2 is SVGAGI. V was clipped by 2 bases and J by 9 bases; unmatched bases: 6. The CDR3 spells CASSYQGQGASPLHF. Here the CDR3 DNA reads TGTGCCAGCAGTTACCAAGGGCAGGGGGCTTCACCCCTCCACTTT.

This clone showed up just a few times. V usage is TRBV4-1 and J usage is TRBJ1-3; D remains ambiguous. The CDR3 runs 15 residues. V was cut by 2 bases and J by 4 bases, with 12 bases left in between. The germline V gene encodes CDR1 MGHRA and CDR2 YSYEKL. The CDR3 spells CASSQNPGYGNTIYF. DNA for the CDR3: TGCGCCAGCAGCCAAAACCCGGGATACGGAAACACCATATATTTT.

This clone was seen a few times. Its ends do not fully match the called genes, so a read error is possible. The J gene is TRBJ2-7, the V gene TRBV27, with D perhaps TRBD1 (5 bases). CDR3 length: 12 amino acids. Germline V gene sequence: CDR1 MNHEY, CDR2 SMNVEV (reference sequence). The CDR3 loop reads CASGFRDREQYF. The CDR3 DNA reads as TGTGCCAGCGGTTTCAGGGATCGCGAGCAGTACTTC.

This rearrangement joins TRBV6-2 or TRBV6-3 to TRBJ2-3; TRBD2 aligns across 13 bases. The junction had 6 bases not matched to a gene; V was cut back by 0 bases and J by 12 bases. The CDR3 runs 15 residues. Germline CDR1 and CDR2: MNHEY and SVGEGT. The CDR3 here is CASSYSTTSGGSQYF. Here the CDR3 DNA reads TGTGCCAGCAGTTACTCAACGACTAGCGGGGGGAGCCAGTATTTT.

The chain employs TRBV4-2 and TRBJ1-1, with D possibly matching TRBD1 (5 bases). V was shortened by 0 bases and J by 3 bases, with 5 bases between the two germline ends. The CDR3 consists of 13 residues. In germline, CDR1 is LGHNA, CDR2 YNFKEQ. The CDR3 DNA reads as TGTGCCAGCAGCCAAGAAGGGGACACTGAAGCTTTCTTT. Translating gives CASSQEGDTEAFF.

This chain links TRBV7-8 with TRBJ1-6, with 7 bases identical to TRBD1. The length of the CDR3 is 16 residues. The germline V gene has CDR1 SGHVS and CDR2 FQNEAQ. V trimming: 1 base; J trimming: 6 bases; junction bases outside the gene matches: 6. The CDR3 sequence is CASSLEQGLSNSPLHF. The CDR3 DNA sequence: TGTGCCAGCAGCTTAGAACAGGGGCTAAGTAATTCACCCCTCCACTTT.

The rearrangement links TRBV19 to TRBJ1-5; D gene ambiguous. Germline CDR1 and CDR2: LNHDA and SQIVND (reference sequence). The CDR3 covers 14 residues. The ends were cut back, 9 bases at V and 3 bases at J, with 15 bases in the middle. The CDR3 reads CASTGGRINQPQHF. CDR3 in DNA: TGTGCCAGCACTGGAGGCCGGATCAATCAGCCCCAGCATTTT.

This chain links TRBV14 with TRBJ1-1; D might be TRBD1 (5 bases). Germline lookup yields CDR1 SGHDN and CDR2 FVKESK. The CDR3 is 16 amino acids. Trimming removed 0 bases at V and 5 bases at J, with 16 bases between. CDR3 loop: CASSQDLYPRGTEAFF. The CDR3 DNA is TGTGCCAGCAGCCAAGATCTTTACCCCCGGGGGACTGAAGCTTTCTTT. Drawing the rest from reference TRBV14 and TRBJ1-1, the complete variable domain is EAGVTQFPSHSVIEKGQTVTLRCDPISGHDNLYWYRRVMGKEIKFLLHFVKESKQDESGMPNNRFLAERTGGTYSTLKVQPAELEDSGVYFCASSQDLYPRGTEAFFGQGTRLTVV.